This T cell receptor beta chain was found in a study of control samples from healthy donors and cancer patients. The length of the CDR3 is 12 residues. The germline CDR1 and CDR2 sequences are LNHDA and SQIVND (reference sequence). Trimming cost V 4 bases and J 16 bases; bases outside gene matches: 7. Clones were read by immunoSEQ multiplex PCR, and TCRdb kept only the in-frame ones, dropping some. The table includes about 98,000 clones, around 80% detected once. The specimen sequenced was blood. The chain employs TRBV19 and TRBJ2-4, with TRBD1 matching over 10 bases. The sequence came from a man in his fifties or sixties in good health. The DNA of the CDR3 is TGTGCCAGTAGTAACCGGGACAGGGGCGAATACTTC. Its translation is CASSNRDRGEYF.